This T cell receptor beta chain was observed in a study of cytomegalovirus exposure and HLA in healthy donors (dated by TCRdb to the late 2010s). With respect to the entire study: A later analysis indicated that the roughly 130 validation repertoires were generated on the platform also employed for the 700 or so repertoires of the first cohort. The study aimed to test whether cataloging public T cell receptors could reveal signatures of past pathogen exposure. A separate validation cohort of roughly 120 different subjects was used in addition to the roughly 700-subject first cohort. To predict cytomegalovirus infection status, the study brought together high-throughput TCR immunosequencing, statistical association of individual TCRs with disease status, and machine learning.

The research as a whole found: The classifier was reported to diagnose cytomegalovirus status with high specificity and sensitivity in both the original and validation cohorts. A later analysis had no HLA typing for the validation cohort, so co-occurrence there was scored across all 110 or so repertoires. In a later analysis, TCRs clustered in the first cohort were found to also tend to co-occur in the 120 or so validation repertoires, with 94% of cluster scores above 0. A total of about 150 TCR beta chains were listed by the study as associated with cytomegalovirus. In vitro tests confirmed that a few of the cytomegalovirus-associated TCR beta chains recognize cytomegalovirus antigens. It was suggested by the authors that the approach could potentially be generalized to other disease states and immunological phenotypes. Most TCR sequences were observed very rarely across donors, whereas some public TCRs were present in many individuals.

The method was the immunoSEQ multiplex PCR assay. Per the original workflow: A statistical classification framework was developed to diagnose cytomegalovirus status using the catalog of TCR beta chain sequences. TCRdb carries this immuneACCESS record with in-frame sequences only. Its versions omit some clonotypes, under half of them owing to an unresolved V gene in the studies checked, with the rest unexplained. D and trimming were read from the DNA, whereas the V and J calls and clone size are those reported in that table. The sample table shows approximately 110,000 clones, and about 94% are seen once. Of the sample, roughly 1.3% is held by the ten largest clones. The donors belonged to the validation cohort of approximately 130 subjects, which was separate from the roughly 670-subject first cohort. CDR1 and CDR2 (MNHEY, SVGAGI) derive from the germline V gene. Counted from cysteine to phenylalanine, this CDR3 has 15 amino acids. The kept DNA is CDR3 alone, 45 bases in frame from the first base. V loses 2 bases, J loses 0 bases, and the germline ends lie 8 bases apart.

As regards this clone: The antigen it recognizes is unknown. Nothing much larger sits one base from this clone, and base qualities are not available.

The chain is assembled from TRBV6-5 and TRBJ2-1; TRBD2 is a weak D gene call, 5 bases matching. This sequence was found in a woman between 18 and 30 years old in good health and CMV-seronegative. Sequenced: PBMCs. The nucleotides are TGTGCCAGCAGTTACAACCGGGACTCCTACAATGAGCAGTTCTTC. It translates as CASSYNRDSYNEQFF.